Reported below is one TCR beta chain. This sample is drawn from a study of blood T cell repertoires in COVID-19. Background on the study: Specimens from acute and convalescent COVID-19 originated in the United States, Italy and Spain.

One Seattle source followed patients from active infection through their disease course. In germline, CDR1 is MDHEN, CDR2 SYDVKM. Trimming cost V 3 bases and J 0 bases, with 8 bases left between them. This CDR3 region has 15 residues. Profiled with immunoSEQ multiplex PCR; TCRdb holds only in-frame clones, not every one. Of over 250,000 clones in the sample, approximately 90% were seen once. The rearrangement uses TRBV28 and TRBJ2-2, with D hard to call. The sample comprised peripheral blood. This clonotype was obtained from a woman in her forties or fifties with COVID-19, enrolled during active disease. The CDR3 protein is CASSLATANTGELFF. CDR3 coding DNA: TGTGCCAGCAGTTTGGCTACAGCGAACACCGGGGAGCTGTTTTTT.